This TCR beta chain was documented in a study of cytomegalovirus exposure and HLA in healthy donors. CDR3 length: 17 amino acids. Trimming removed 3 bases at V and 0 bases at J, with 15 bases between. CDR1 and CDR2 from the germline V gene are MDHEN and SYDVKM. In the PCR, 60 Vbeta and 13 Jbeta primers were used. Some clones are missing from TCRdb's copy, which holds only in-frame ones; the method was immunoSEQ multiplex PCR. The table has more than 110,000 clones, about 80% seen once; the top ten hold roughly 4.7%. The V and J genes are TRBV28 and TRBJ1-3; TRBD1 might be the D (5 bases). The sequence was collected from a male donor in good health and CMV-seronegative. Sequenced sample: PBMCs. The CDR3 sequence is CASSLGSGLPSGNTIYF. For the CDR3, the DNA is TGTGCCAGCAGTTTGGGGTCAGGGCTCCCCTCTGGAAACACCATATATTTT.